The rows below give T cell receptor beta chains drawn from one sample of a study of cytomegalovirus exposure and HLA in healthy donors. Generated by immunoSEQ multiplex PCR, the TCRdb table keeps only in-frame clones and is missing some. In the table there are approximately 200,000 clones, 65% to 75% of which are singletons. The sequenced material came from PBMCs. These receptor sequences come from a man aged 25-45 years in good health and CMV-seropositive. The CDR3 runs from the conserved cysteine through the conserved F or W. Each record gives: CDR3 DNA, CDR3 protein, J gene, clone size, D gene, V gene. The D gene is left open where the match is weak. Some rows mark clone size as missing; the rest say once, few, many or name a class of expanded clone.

TGTGCCAGCTCGTCTGAAATAGGAGGCTACGAGCAGTACTTC CASSSEIGGYEQYF TRBJ2-7 . . TRBV2
TGCGCCAGCAGCGAGGGGACACAGAATGAAAAACTGTTTTTT CASSEGTQNEKLFF TRBJ1-4 . . TRBV5-1
TGTGCCAGCAGTTGGACAGGGCAGGCCTACGAGCAGTACTTC CASSWTGQAYEQYF TRBJ2-7 . TRBD1 TRBV2
TGTGCCAGTAGTTCACGGTGGGCAGGGGGTAAGGAGACCCAGTACTTC CASSSRWAGGKETQYF TRBJ2-5 . TRBD1 TRBV19
TGTGCTAGTGGTTTTGGACACCGTCAAGAGACCCAGTACTTC CASGFGHRQETQYF TRBJ2-5 . . TRBV12-5
TGTGCCAGCAGCCTACCAGCAACAGGACTAGCGGGAGACAATGAGCAGTTCTTC CASSLPATGLAGDNEQFF TRBJ2-1 . TRBD2 TRBV7-9
TGCGCCAGCAGCTTGCCTAGGACTAGCGGTTACAATGAGCAGTTCTTC CASSLPRTSGYNEQFF TRBJ2-1 . TRBD2 TRBV5-1
TGTGCCAGCAGTTTGGGTCGAGGAAATCAGCCCCAGCATTTT CASSLGRGNQPQHF TRBJ1-5 . . TRBV27
TGCGCCAGCAGCGGAGGGACTGTTGAAGCTTTCTTT CASSGGTVEAFF TRBJ1-1 . . TRBV5-1
TGTGCCACCAGCAGAGAGGGAGGGGTTGGGGAGCCCCAGCATTTT CATSREGGVGEPQHF TRBJ1-5 few . TRBV15
TGTGCCAGCAGCTTTCCCGCCGACAGCCAAGAGACCCAGTACTTC CASSFPADSQETQYF TRBJ2-5 . . TRBV7-9
TGTGCCAGCAGTGATTGGGGCAGTGGAAACACAGATACGCAGTATTTT CASSDWGSGNTDTQYF TRBJ2-3 once . TRBV25-1
TGTGCCAGCAGCGTCCGGAACAGGGGTGGGGAGACCCAGTACTTC CASSVRNRGGETQYF TRBJ2-5 . TRBD1 TRBV11-2
TGTGCCAGCTCGGGACAGCTAAACTATGGCTACACCTTC CASSGQLNYGYTF TRBJ1-2 . TRBD1 TRBV19
TGTGCCAGCAGCCCACAGCTGACAGGCAATCAGCCCCAGCATTTT CASSPQLTGNQPQHF TRBJ1-5 . . TRBV16
TGTGCCAGCAGCTTGTTGTGGGGGACTAGCGGCACAGATACGCAGTATTTT CASSLLWGTSGTDTQYF TRBJ2-3 . TRBD2 TRBV7-9
TGTGCCAGCAGCAAAGCGGAGCGGCCCCTTTACGAGCAGTACTTC CASSKAERPLYEQYF TRBJ2-7 . . TRBV21-1
TGTGCCAGCAGTTTATCGAAGGGGGCTGGCACAGATACGCAGTATTTT CASSLSKGAGTDTQYF TRBJ2-3 once TRBD1 TRBV27
TGTGCCAGCAGTAGCGGCCTGAACACTGAAGCTTTCTTT CASSSGLNTEAFF TRBJ1-1 . . TRBV27
TGTGCCAGCAGCTTGGCCCTGGGCAGGGATCTTGGAAACACCATATATTTT CASSLALGRDLGNTIYF TRBJ1-3 . . TRBV5-4
TGTGCCAGCAGCTCAAGGAGAAGAGGAACTAGCACAGATACGCAGTATTTT CASSSRRRGTSTDTQYF TRBJ2-3 . . TRBV7-8
TGTGCCAGCAGTCCACTTTCCAGGGGGCGGGAAAAACTGTTTTTT CASSPLSRGREKLFF TRBJ1-4 . TRBD1 TRBV27
TGTGCCAGCAGCTACGGACTAGAACTCACAGATACGCAGTATTTT CASSYGLELTDTQYF TRBJ2-3 . TRBD2 TRBV5-4
TGTGCCCAGCGGGCGGCCAGCTCTGGAAACACCATATATTTT CAQRAASSGNTIYF TRBJ1-3 . . TRBV7-9
TGCGCCAGCAGTCAATCCCCCGGAGCCCACGGTATCACAGGTTCACCCCTCCACTTT CASSQSPGAHGITGSPLHF TRBJ1-6 . . TRBV23-1
TGTGCCAGCAGTTCGAGGAATGGCGGAGCGGGCGAGCAGTACTTC CASSSRNGGAGEQYF TRBJ2-7 . . TRBV7-9
TGTGCCAGCAGCCAAACCTCCGGGACAGGGGGAGAGACCCAGTACTTC CASSQTSGTGGETQYF TRBJ2-5 once TRBD1 TRBV7-2
TGTGCCAGCAGTTACGGAACGGGGGGGGGCAATGAGCAGTTCTTC CASSYGTGGGNEQFF TRBJ2-1 few TRBD2 TRBV6-5
TGTGCCAGTAGAACTAGCGGGGGGGCCCTGACAGATACGCAGTATTTT CASRTSGGALTDTQYF TRBJ2-3 . TRBD2 TRBV19
TGTGCCAGCATGACGTGGGGGGCTGGAAACACCATATATTTT CASMTWGAGNTIYF TRBJ1-3 . . TRBV2
TGCGCCAGCAAGGGGGAGCGGGAGGGCCATTATGGTACGCAGTATTTT CASKGEREGHYGTQYF TRBJ2-3 . TRBD2 TRBV10-1
TGTGCCTGGAGTTTCTACTCTGGGGCCAACGTCCTGACTTTC CAWSFYSGANVLTF TRBJ2-6 . . TRBV30
TGTGCCAGCTCATCTCAGACAGGCCGCAACACTGAAGCTTTCTTT CASSSQTGRNTEAFF TRBJ1-1 . . TRBV18
TGTGCCAGCAGCTTAACAGGCAGGGGCAATTCACCCCTCCACTTT CASSLTGRGNSPLHF TRBJ1-6 . . TRBV7-3
TGTGCCAGCAGTTACTCCAGGGCTACGACGAACACTGAAGCTTTCTTT CASSYSRATTNTEAFF TRBJ1-1 . . TRBV6-6
TGTGCCAGCAGGGGAGCGTCAGATACGCAGTATTTT CASRGASDTQYF TRBJ2-3 once . TRBV13
TGTGCCAGCAGCTCTAGCGGGAGGGGCACAGATACGCAGTATTTT CASSSSGRGTDTQYF TRBJ2-3 . TRBD2 TRBV7-6
TGTGCCAGCACCAAGATAGTCCCTGGGGCCAACGTCCTGACTTTC CASTKIVPGANVLTF TRBJ2-6 once . TRBV28
TGTGCCAGCAGCCCCGGACAGGGTACTCAGCCCCAGCATTTT CASSPGQGTQPQHF TRBJ1-5 . TRBD1 TRBV11-2
TGCAGCGTCCAGACTTACACTGAAGCTTTCTTT CSVQTYTEAFF TRBJ1-1 once . TRBV29-1
TGTGCCAGTAGACGGGGGAACCGAGACCTGAACACTGAAGCTTTCTTT CASRRGNRDLNTEAFF TRBJ1-1 . . TRBV19
TGTGCCAGCACTCCCGGGACAGGTCGCGGGAACACCGGGGAGCTGTTTTTT CASTPGTGRGNTGELFF TRBJ2-2 . TRBD1 TRBV7-6
TGCGCCAGCAAGCAAAACACTGAAGCTTTCTTT CASKQNTEAFF TRBJ1-1 . . TRBV10-2
TGTGCCAGCAGCGTGGATCTAGGAAACGGGGAGCTGTTTTTT CASSVDLGNGELFF TRBJ2-2 . . TRBV9
TGTGCCAGCAGCCCGACTAGCGGGGGCTACGAGCAGTACTTC CASSPTSGGYEQYF TRBJ2-7 . TRBD2 TRBV9
TGTGCTAGTGGTCCCACAGGGGTAAATGAGCAGTTCTTC CASGPTGVNEQFF TRBJ2-1 . TRBD1 TRBV12-5
TGTGCCATCAGTGAGTTACAGACAGGTGAAGCTTTCTTT CAISELQTGEAFF TRBJ1-1 . . TRBV10-3
TGTGCCAGTAGTATAGATACATATGATGGCTACACCTTC CASSIDTYDGYTF TRBJ1-2 once . TRBV19